The present entry profiles one T cell receptor (beta chain) with its context. V lost 6 bases and J 5 bases, leaving 17 bases between the germline ends. Germline loops: CDR1 SGHRS, CDR2 YFSETQ. The CDR3 has 14 amino acids. This entry is derived from a study of cytomegalovirus exposure and HLA in healthy donors. Study in general: Researchers previously reported finding just under 120 million unique TCR beta sequences from 170 million or so T cells.

PCR involved 60 Vbeta and 13 Jbeta primers. Here immunoSEQ multiplex PCR was the method, and the copy in TCRdb shows in-frame clones only, minus some. The sample has about 110,000 clones; around two thirds are singletons. The chain employs TRBV5-1 and TRBJ1-1; no reliable D call. The receptor comes from a man aged 30 to 39 in good health and CMV-seropositive. The sequenced sample was PBMCs. The CDR3 spells CASMGASGNTEAFF. The DNA of the CDR3 is TGCGCCAGCATGGGCGCCTCCGGGAATACTGAAGCTTTCTTT. The full variable domain, its missing parts supplied by reference TRBV5-1 and TRBJ1-1, is KAGVTQTPRYLIKTRGQQVTLSCSPISGHRSVSWYQQTPGQGLQFLFEYFSETQRNKGNFPGRFSGRQFSNSRSEMNVSTLELGDSALYLCASMGASGNTEAFFGQGTRLTVV.